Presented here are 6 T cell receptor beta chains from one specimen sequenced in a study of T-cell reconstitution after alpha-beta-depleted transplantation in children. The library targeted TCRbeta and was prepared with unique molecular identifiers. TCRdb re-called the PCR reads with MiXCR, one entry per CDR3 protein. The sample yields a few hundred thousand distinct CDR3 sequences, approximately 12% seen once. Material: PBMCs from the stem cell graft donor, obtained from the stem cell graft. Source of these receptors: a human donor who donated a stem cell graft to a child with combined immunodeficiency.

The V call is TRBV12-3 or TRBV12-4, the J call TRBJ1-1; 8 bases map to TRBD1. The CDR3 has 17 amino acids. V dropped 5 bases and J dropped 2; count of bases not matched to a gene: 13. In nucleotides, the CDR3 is TGTGCCAGCAGTCCAAGCGGTTCGACAGGGGTTAACACTGAAGCTTTCTTT. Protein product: CASSPSGSTGVNTEAFF.

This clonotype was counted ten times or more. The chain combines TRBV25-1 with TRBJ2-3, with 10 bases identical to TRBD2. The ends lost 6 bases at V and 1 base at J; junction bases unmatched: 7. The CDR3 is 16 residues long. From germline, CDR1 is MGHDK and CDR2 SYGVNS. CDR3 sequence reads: CASRASSGGGTDTQYF. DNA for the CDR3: TGTGCCAGCAGAGCCTCTAGCGGGGGAGGCACAGATACGCAGTATTTT.

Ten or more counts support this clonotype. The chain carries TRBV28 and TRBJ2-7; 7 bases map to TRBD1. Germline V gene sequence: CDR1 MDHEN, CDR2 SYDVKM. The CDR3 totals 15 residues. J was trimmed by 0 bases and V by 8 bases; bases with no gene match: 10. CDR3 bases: TGTGCCAGCGCTTCAGAGGGGGCAAGCTCCTACGAGCAGTACTTC. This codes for CASASEGASSYEQYF.

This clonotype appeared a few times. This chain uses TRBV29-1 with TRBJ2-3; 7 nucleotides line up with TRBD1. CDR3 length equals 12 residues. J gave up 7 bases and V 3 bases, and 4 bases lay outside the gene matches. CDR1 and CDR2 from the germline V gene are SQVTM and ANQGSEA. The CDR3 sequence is CSVEEGGNTQYF. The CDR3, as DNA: TGCAGCGTTGAGGAAGGGGGCAATACGCAGTATTTT.

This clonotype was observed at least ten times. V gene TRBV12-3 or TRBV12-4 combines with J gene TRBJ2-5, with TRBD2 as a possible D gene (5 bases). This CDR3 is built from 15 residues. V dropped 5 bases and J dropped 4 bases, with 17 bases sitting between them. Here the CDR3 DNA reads TGTGCCAGCAGTCAGGACTGGCGACATGGAGAGACCCAGTACTTC. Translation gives CASSQDWRHGETQYF.

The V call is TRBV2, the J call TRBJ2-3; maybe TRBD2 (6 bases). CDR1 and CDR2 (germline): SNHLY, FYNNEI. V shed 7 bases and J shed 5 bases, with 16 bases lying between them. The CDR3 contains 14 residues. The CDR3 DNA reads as TGTGCCAGCATCAGAGGGCGCGGGATAGATACGCAGTATTTT. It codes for CASIRGRGIDTQYF.